Listed below are T cell receptor beta chains from one sample, sequenced in a study of T-cell memory formation after mild COVID-19. TCRdb fed the 5' RACE reads into MiXCR, producing one record per CDR3 protein. The sample comprises about 400,000 distinct CDR3 sequences, around a sixth of which are singletons, and roughly 21% rests with the top ten. The sample was PBMCs or a T cell subset sorted from them (not recorded which). These TCRs come from a man aged 18 to 35 who had mild COVID-19 (a few samples of this study predate the infection). Cell type and time point are not known. Both conserved end residues are part of each CDR3. The D gene is left open where the match is weak. Clone size is stated in some rows and not others, as once, few, many or a class when expanded.

TRBJ1-5,.,.,TRBV3-1,CASSQGSQPYQPQHF,TGTGCCAGCAGCCAAGGAAGTCAGCCCTATCAGCCCCAGCATTTT
TRBJ2-2,TRBD1,.,TRBV19,CASSSRGLSTGELFF,TGTGCCAGTAGTTCAAGGGGGCTGAGCACCGGGGAGCTGTTTTTT
TRBJ2-7,.,.,TRBV5-1,CASGLGGSYEQYF,TGCGCCAGCGGCCTAGGAGGTTCCTACGAGCAGTACTTC
TRBJ1-1,TRBD1,.,TRBV12-3/TRBV12-4,CASGWTGATEAFF,TGTGCCAGCGGATGGACAGGGGCCACTGAAGCTTTCTTT
TRBJ2-1,.,few,TRBV2,CASIASRNSYNEQFF,TGTGCCAGCATAGCTTCAAGGAACTCCTACAATGAGCAGTTCTTC
TRBJ2-1,.,.,TRBV5-1,CASSLAMVNEQFF,TGCGCCAGCAGCTTGGCCATGGTTAATGAGCAGTTCTTC
TRBJ1-1,.,.,TRBV6-5,CASSAPTGGRAEAFF,TGTGCCAGCAGTGCACCGACAGGAGGGAGGGCTGAAGCTTTCTTT
TRBJ1-4,TRBD1,few,TRBV12-3/TRBV12-4,CASRRTGGAEKLFF,TGTGCCAGCAGAAGGACAGGGGGCGCAGAAAAACTGTTTTTT
TRBJ2-5,.,.,TRBV2,CASSTGIGTQYF,TGTGCCAGCAGTACGGGGATTGGGACCCAGTACTTC
TRBJ2-5,.,many,TRBV7-2,CASSSSWDEWTQYF,TGTGCCAGCAGCTCGTCGTGGGACGAGTGGACCCAGTACTTC
TRBJ1-4,.,few,TRBV12-5,CASGLVLGRGPATNEKLFF,TGTGCTAGTGGTTTGGTACTGGGCAGGGGTCCTGCAACTAATGAAAAACTGTTTTTT
TRBJ2-5,.,few,TRBV5-1,CASSSMGNQETQYF,TGCGCCAGCAGCTCGATGGGGAACCAAGAGACCCAGTACTTC
TRBJ2-2,TRBD2,once,TRBV30,CAWSVSGYTGELFF,TGTGCCTGGAGTGTTAGCGGGTATACCGGGGAGCTGTTTTTT
TRBJ2-3,.,.,TRBV20-1,CSARRPGADTQYF,TGCAGTGCTAGGAGGCCGGGCGCAGATACGCAGTATTTT
TRBJ1-5,TRBD1,.,TRBV12-3/TRBV12-4,CASTPDRGHNQPQHF,TGTGCCAGCACCCCGGACAGGGGGCACAATCAGCCCCAGCATTTT
TRBJ2-5,.,.,TRBV7-9,CASSSTTGQETQYF,TGTGCCAGCAGCTCCACGACGGGCCAAGAGACCCAGTACTTC
TRBJ1-1,.,.,TRBV3-1,CASSQVEGTEAFF,TGTGCCAGCAGCCAAGTAGAGGGGACTGAAGCTTTCTTT
TRBJ2-3,TRBD2,many,TRBV7-3,CASSLRLAGGDTQYF,TGTGCCAGCAGCCTGAGACTAGCGGGTGGTGATACGCAGTATTTT